This T cell receptor (beta chain) was recovered during a study of blood T cells in healthy people across ages. With a J-beta primer mix and a sample-barcoded 5' primer, a second PCR ran about 7 to 12 cycles. A template-switch adaptor that had 12 random nucleotides put a tag on each cDNA molecule. One entry per CDR3 protein, called by TCRdb with MiXCR from the 5' RACE reads. The sample yields approximately 810,000 distinct CDR3 sequences, approximately 35% seen once. Isolation recovered at least 6 million PBMCs from every sample. This clonotype was seen just once. After removal of 6 bases from V and 8 bases from J, the junction contained 13 bases not matched to a gene. Germline CDR1 is SGHTA and CDR2 is FQGNSA. The CDR3 length is 16 residues.

Sequenced sample: blood. This TCR was recovered from a man aged 18 to 29 in good health. This chain joins TRBV7-2 and TRBJ1-6, with 7 bases lining up with TRBD1. The CDR3 spells CASSRQGDGVHSPLHF. In DNA, the CDR3 is TGTGCCAGCAGTCGACAGGGCGACGGAGTACATTCACCCCTCCACTTT.